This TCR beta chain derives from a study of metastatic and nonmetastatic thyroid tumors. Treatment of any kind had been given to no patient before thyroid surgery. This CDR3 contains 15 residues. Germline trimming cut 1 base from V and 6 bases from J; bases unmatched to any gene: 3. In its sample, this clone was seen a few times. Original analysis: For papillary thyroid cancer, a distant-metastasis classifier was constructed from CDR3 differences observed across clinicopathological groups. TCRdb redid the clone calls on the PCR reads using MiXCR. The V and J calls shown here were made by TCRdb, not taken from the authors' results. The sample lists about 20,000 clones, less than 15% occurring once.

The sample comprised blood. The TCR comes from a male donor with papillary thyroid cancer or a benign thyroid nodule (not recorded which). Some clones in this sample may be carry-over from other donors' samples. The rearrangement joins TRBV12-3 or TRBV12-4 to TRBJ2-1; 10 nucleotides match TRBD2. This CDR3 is CASSLGTSGSNEQFF. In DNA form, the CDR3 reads TGTGCCAGCAGTTTAGGGACTAGCGGTAGCAATGAGCAGTTCTTC.